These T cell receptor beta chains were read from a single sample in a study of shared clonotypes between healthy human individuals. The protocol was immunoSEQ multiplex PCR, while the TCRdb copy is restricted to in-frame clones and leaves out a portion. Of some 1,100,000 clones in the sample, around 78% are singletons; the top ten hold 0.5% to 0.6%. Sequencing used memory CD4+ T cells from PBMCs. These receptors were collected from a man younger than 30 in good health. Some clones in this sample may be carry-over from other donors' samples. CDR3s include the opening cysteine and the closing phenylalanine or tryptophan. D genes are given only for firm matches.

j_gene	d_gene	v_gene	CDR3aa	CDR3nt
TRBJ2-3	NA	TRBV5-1	CASSSGPQGRDTQYF	TGCGCCAGCAGCTCAGGCCCACAGGGACGGGATACGCAGTATTTT
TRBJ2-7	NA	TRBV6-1	CASSSLATAIYEQYF	TGTGCCAGCAGTTCTCTAGCGACAGCCATCTACGAGCAGTACTTC
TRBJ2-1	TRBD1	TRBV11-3	CASSALGTVQNEQFF	TGTGCCAGCAGCGCCCTGGGGACAGTCCAAAATGAGCAGTTCTTC
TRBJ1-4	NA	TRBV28	CASTGGTNEKLFF	TGTGCCAGCACTGGGGGAACTAATGAAAAACTGTTTTTT
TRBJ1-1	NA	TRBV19	CATTSESQNTEAFF	TGTGCCACCACGAGCGAGTCCCAGAACACTGAAGCTTTCTTT
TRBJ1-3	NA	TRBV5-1	CASSLYSGSGNTIYF	TGCGCCAGCAGCCTCTACTCCGGCTCTGGAAACACCATATATTTT
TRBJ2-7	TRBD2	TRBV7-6	CASSPRSGGSSYEQYF	TGTGCCAGCAGCCCACGAAGCGGGGGGAGCTCCTACGAGCAGTACTTC
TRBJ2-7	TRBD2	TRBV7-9	CASSLGGSPTYEQYF	TGTGCCAGCAGCTTGGGGGGGAGCCCCACCTACGAGCAGTACTTC
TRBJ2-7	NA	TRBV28	CASTSTWGWSYEQYF	TGTGCCAGCACCTCGACCTGGGGGTGGTCCTACGAGCAGTACTTC
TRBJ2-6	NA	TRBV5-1	CASSLASGANVLTF	TGCGCCAGCAGCCTGGCCTCTGGGGCCAACGTCCTGACTTTC